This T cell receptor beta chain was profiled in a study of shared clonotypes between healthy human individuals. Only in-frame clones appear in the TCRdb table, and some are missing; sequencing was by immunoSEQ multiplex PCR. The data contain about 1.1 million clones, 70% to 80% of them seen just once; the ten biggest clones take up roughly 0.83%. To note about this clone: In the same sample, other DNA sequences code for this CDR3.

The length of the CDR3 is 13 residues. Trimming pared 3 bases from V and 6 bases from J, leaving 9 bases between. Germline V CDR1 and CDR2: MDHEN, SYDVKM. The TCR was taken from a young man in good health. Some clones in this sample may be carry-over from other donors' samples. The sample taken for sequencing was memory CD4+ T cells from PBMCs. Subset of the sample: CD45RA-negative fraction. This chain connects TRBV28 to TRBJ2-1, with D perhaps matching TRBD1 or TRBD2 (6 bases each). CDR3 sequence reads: CASSLGGGNEQFF. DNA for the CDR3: TGTGCCAGCAGTTTGGGGGGCGGCAATGAGCAGTTCTTC.